These 23 T cell receptor beta chains share one sample of origin, sequenced in a study of blood T cell repertoires in COVID-19. Measured with immunoSEQ multiplex PCR; TCRdb has only the in-frame clones, and not every one. The sample shows over 450,000 clones, 85% to 90% of them seen only once. The sample taken for sequencing was peripheral blood. The receptors originated from a man younger than 35 with COVID-19, enrolled during active disease.

V and J are TRBV3-1 (or the pseudogene TRBV3-2) and TRBJ2-3, with 12 bases fitting TRBD2. Germline V lookup: CDR1 LGHDT, CDR2 YNNKEL (reference sequence). V trimming: 1 base; J trimming: 5 bases; junction bases outside the gene matches: 4. This CDR3 contains 16 residues. Here the CDR3 DNA reads TGTGCCAGCAGCCAAGGCGGACTAGCGGGGAGAGATACGCAGTATTTT. This gives the protein CASSQGGLAGRDTQYF.

V is TRBV5-1 and J is TRBJ2-2; 9 bases align to TRBD2. The germline V gene encodes CDR1 SGHRS and CDR2 YFSETQ. The trim removed 2 bases at V and 9 bases at J, leaving 11 bases unmatched. The CDR3 is made up of 16 amino acids. CDR3 in amino acids: CASSLPGLAANRELFF. CDR3 DNA: TGCGCCAGCAGCTTACCGGGACTAGCAGCAAACAGGGAGCTGTTTTTT.

V is TRBV2 and J is TRBJ1-1; a possible D gene is TRBD1 (6 bases). CDR3 length: 13 amino acids. CDR1 is SNHLY and CDR2 is FYNNEI in the germline V gene. V lost 7 bases to trimming and J lost 4 bases, with 13 bases between them. CDR3 loop: CASTGQRGTEAFF. The DNA of the CDR3 is TGTGCCAGCACCGGACAGAGGGGCACTGAAGCTTTCTTT.

This clone appeared a single time. The chain carries TRBV21-1 and TRBJ1-1; the table's D gene call, TRBD1, was not cross checked with the DNA. TRBV21-1 is deemed a pseudogene. This CDR3 comprises 14 residues. CDR3 loop: CASSTQGAWTEAFF. As DNA, the CDR3 is TGTGCCAGCAGCACCCAGGGGGCATGGACTGAAGCTTTCTTT.

The genes are TRBV30 and TRBJ2-3; TRBD2 might be the D (6 bases). The V gene lost 5 bases and the J gene lost 0 bases, with 6 bases spanning the gap. CDR3 size: 12 residues. Germline V gene lookup returns CDR1 GTSNPN and CDR2 SVGIG (reference sequence). CDR3 protein: CAWGTSTDTQYF. The CDR3 DNA reads TGTGCCTGGGGGACTAGCACAGATACGCAGTATTTT.

The chain joins TRBV7-9 to TRBJ2-3, with 10 bases that match TRBD1. The CDR3 extends over 16 amino acids. The germline V gene has CDR1 SEHNR and CDR2 FQNEAQ (reference sequence). The V and J ends lost 3 bases and 6 bases, in that order; junction bases with no gene match: 9. Here the CDR3 DNA reads TGTGCCAGCAGCTTCGGGACAGGGGTTTTGGTGGATACGCAGTATTTT. Its translation is CASSFGTGVLVDTQYF. The full variable domain, in which reference TRBV7-9 and TRBJ2-3 provide the parts outside the CDR3, is DTGVSQNPRHKITKRGQNVTFRCDPISEHNRLYWYRQTLGQGPEFLTYFQNEAQLEKSRLLSDRFSAERPKGSFSTLEIQRTEQGDSAMYLCASSFGTGVLVDTQYFGPGTRLTVL.

The chain is built from TRBV10-3 and TRBJ1-4; D call uncertain. Per the germline V gene, CDR1 is ENHRY and CDR2 is SYGVKD. The V gene lost 3 bases and the J gene lost 0 bases, with 8 bases spanning the gap. The CDR3 sequence is 15 residues long. CDR3 DNA: TGTGCCATCAGTGACAGGAGGACAACTAATGAAAAACTGTTTTTT. It codes for CAISDRRTTNEKLFF.

The chain couples TRBV29-1 to TRBJ2-2, with D unresolved. The CDR3 has 14 amino acids. Deletions cut 0 bases from V and 5 bases from J, with 10 bases between. From germline, CDR1 is SQVTM and CDR2 ANQGSEA. The CDR3 nucleotides read TGCAGCGTTGAAGAGGAGACGCGGACCGGGGAGCTGTTTTTT. Translating gives CSVEEETRTGELFF.

This CDR3 reads CASSFQTGVGNTIYF. The CDR3 DNA is TGTGCCAGCAGCTTCCAAACAGGGGTTGGAAACACCATATATTTT. The chain combines TRBV7-9 with TRBJ1-3, with 7 bases fitting TRBD1. V shed 3 bases, J shed 3 bases, and the junction held 5 bases outside the gene matches. Germline V gene lookup returns CDR1 SEHNR and CDR2 FQNEAQ (reference sequence). The CDR3 is 15 amino acids. Based on the CDR3 plus reference TRBV7-9 and TRBJ1-3, the full variable domain is DTGVSQNPRHKITKRGQNVTFRCDPISEHNRLYWYRQTLGQGPEFLTYFQNEAQLEKSRLLSDRFSAERPKGSFSTLEIQRTEQGDSAMYLCASSFQTGVGNTIYFGEGSWLTVV.

The V gene is TRBV3-1 (or the pseudogene TRBV3-2), the J gene TRBJ2-5; D remains unclear. The germline CDR1 and CDR2 sequences are LGHDT and YNNKEL (reference sequence). There are 15 residues in the CDR3. V was trimmed by 0 bases and J by 4 bases, leaving 12 bases between them. The CDR3 protein is CASSQDPGRGETQYF. The CDR3 region has the DNA TGTGCCAGCAGCCAAGATCCCGGTCGTGGAGAGACCCAGTACTTC.

Only one count was recorded for this clone. The chain combines TRBV5-4 with TRBJ2-5, with 7 nucleotides matching TRBD1. CDR3 length equals 14 residues. The germline V gene encodes CDR1 SGHNT and CDR2 YYREEE (reference sequence). V dropped 5 bases and J dropped 2; count of bases not matched to a gene: 6. The CDR3 here is CASRPDRTQETQYF. CDR3 DNA sequence: TGTGCCAGCAGACCGGACAGGACACAAGAGACCCAGTACTTC.

The chain uses TRBV6-5 and TRBJ1-1; 8 bases fit TRBD1. V dropped 7 bases and J dropped 8; count of bases not matched to a gene: 9. The CDR3 runs to 13 residues. The germline CDR1 and CDR2 sequences are MNHEY and SVGAGI. The CDR3 protein is CASKFWDRSEAFF. CDR3 DNA sequence: TGTGCCAGCAAGTTTTGGGACAGGTCGGAAGCTTTCTTT.

The chain couples TRBV13 to TRBJ2-1; 9 nucleotides match TRBD2. Trimming took 4 bases from V and 8 from J; bases not matched to a gene: 12. This CDR3 has 16 residues. CDR1 is PRHDT, CDR2 FYEKMQ, per germline (reference sequence). Here the CDR3 DNA reads TGTGCCAGCAGCTCATTAGCGGGAGTTTCGGACGATGAGCAGTTCTTC. Translated, it gives CASSSLAGVSDDEQFF.

The sample holds a few counts of this clone. The CDR3 nucleotides are TGTGCCACCAGTGTATCTAAGTCCTCCGGCGAGCAGTACTTC. Translated: CATSVSKSSGEQYF. The V gene is TRBV24-1, the J gene TRBJ2-7; no clear D gene. The CDR3 runs 14 residues. The germline V gene has CDR1 KGHDR and CDR2 SFDVKD. Trimming stripped 5 bases from V and 6 bases from J, with 16 bases between.

The genes are TRBV5-1 and TRBJ1-1; 8 bases fit TRBD1. Germline V lookup: CDR1 SGHRS, CDR2 YFSETQ. The trim removed 3 bases at V and 1 base at J, leaving 8 bases unmatched. The CDR3 covers 16 residues. The CDR3 spells CASSYADRGGNTEAFF. The CDR3 DNA sequence: TGCGCCAGCAGCTACGCCGACAGGGGCGGGAACACTGAAGCTTTCTTT.

The chain combines TRBV3-1 (or the pseudogene TRBV3-2) with TRBJ1-2; no clear D. CDR1 and CDR2 from the germline V gene are LGHDT and YNNKEL (reference sequence). This CDR3 region has 13 residues. V gave up 1 base and J gave up 8 bases, with 11 bases separating them. CDR3 bases: TGTGCCAGCAGCCAAGTGAATGTGCGCGGCTACACCTTC. This translates into CASSQVNVRGYTF.

The chain employs TRBV7-9 and TRBJ2-2, with D tentatively TRBD2 (5 bases). The CDR3 is 13 amino acids. Germline V lookup: CDR1 SEHNR, CDR2 FQNEAQ (reference sequence). The V and J ends lost 5 bases and 6 bases respectively, with 10 bases between them. The CDR3 reads CASSLLEAGELFF. In DNA form, the CDR3 reads TGTGCCAGCAGCCTACTAGAGGCCGGGGAGCTGTTTTTT.

The V call is TRBV7-5, the J call TRBJ2-3; no check of the table's D call, TRBD2, against the DNA was made. TRBV7-5 is a pseudogene locus. This CDR3 has 16 amino acids. CDR3 protein: CVRSDGLAESTDTQYF. In DNA form, the CDR3 reads TGTGTCAGAAGCGACGGACTAGCGGAAAGCACAGATACGCAGTATTTT.

J is TRBJ2-7 and V is TRBV6-1, with TRBD1 matching 10 bases. Germline values: CDR1 MNHNS, CDR2 SASEGT. CDR3 length: 14 residues. V lost 1 base and J lost 11; bases outside the gene matches: 8. CDR3 sequence (DNA): TGTGCCAGCAGTGAAGTGGACAGGGGGATCAGCAAGTACTTC. It encodes CASSEVDRGISKYF.

The gene calls are TRBV9 and TRBJ2-2; 7 nucleotides line up with TRBD1. This CDR3 is built from 16 residues. Germline assignment: CDR1 SGDLS and CDR2 YYNGEE. After removal of 4 bases from V and 0 bases from J, the junction contained 6 bases not matched to a gene. The CDR3 here is CASSPRQGSNTGELFF. In nucleotides, the CDR3 is TGTGCCAGCAGCCCTCGACAGGGCTCGAACACCGGGGAGCTGTTTTTT.

The chain couples TRBV30 to TRBJ2-7; 7 nucleotides agree with TRBD2. The CDR3 is 12 residues long. V gave up 6 bases and J gave up 3 bases; unmatched junction bases: 5. CDR1 and CDR2 from the germline V gene are GTSNPN and SVGIG (reference sequence). The CDR3 loop reads CACGASGYEQYF. CDR3 nucleotides: TGTGCCTGTGGGGCTAGCGGCTACGAGCAGTACTTC.

V and J are TRBV24-1 and TRBJ1-2; TRBD1 matches 9 bases. CDR3 length equals 12 residues. In germline, CDR1 is KGHDR, CDR2 SFDVKD. Trimming took 3 bases from V and 12 from J; bases not matched to a gene: 4. In nucleotides, the CDR3 is TGTGCCACCAGTGATAAGGGGACAGGGCACACCTTC. Its protein product is CATSDKGTGHTF.

In this sample, this clone turned up once. The J gene is TRBJ2-5, the V gene TRBV6-5; TRBD1 matches at 7 bases. The CDR3 loop spans 14 amino acids. Unmatched junction bases numbered 9, after V lost 6 bases and J lost 5 bases. CDR1 MNHEY and CDR2 SVGAGI come from the germline V gene. The CDR3 DNA reads TGTGCCAGCAGCGACACAGGGGATCGGGAGACCCAGTACTTC. This sequence encodes CASSDTGDRETQYF.